These 27 T cell receptor beta chains were all obtained from the same sample, sequenced in a study of PD-1 blockade in classical Hodgkin lymphoma. Every patient relapsed after autologous stem cell transplantation, and brentuximab vedotin exposure varied. Sequenced by immunoSEQ multiplex PCR; TCRdb stores in-frame clones only, minus some. The sample holds approximately 52,000 clones, around two thirds seen once. The source material was peripheral blood mononuclear cells (PBMCs), sampled before the second cycle of nivolumab. All receptors come from a human donor with classical Hodgkin lymphoma.

J is TRBJ2-1 and V is TRBV19; 7 bases align to TRBD1. This CDR3 contains 11 residues. With V trimmed by 5 bases and J by 15 bases, 7 bases remained unmatched. Germline V lookup: CDR1 LNHDA, CDR2 SQIVND (reference sequence). CDR3 coding DNA: TGTGCCAGTAGTTACAGGGACAGACCGTTCTTC. Residues: CASSYRDRPFF.

The chain links TRBV19 to TRBJ1-1; no definite D call. Germline CDR1 and CDR2: LNHDA and SQIVND (reference sequence). V gave up 0 bases and J gave up 1 base, with 6 bases separating them. CDR3 length: 14 amino acids. The CDR3 sequence: CASSIEGWNTEAFF. CDR3 coding DNA: TGTGCCAGTAGTATAGAGGGATGGAACACTGAAGCTTTCTTT.

V gene TRBV7-9 combines with J gene TRBJ2-7, with 8 bases aligning to TRBD1. J gave up 6 bases and V 0 bases, and 7 bases lay outside the gene matches. The CDR3 is 15 residues long. Germline CDR1 reads SEHNR; CDR2 reads FQNEAQ (reference sequence). The CDR3 DNA reads as TGTGCCAGCAGCTTAGCTCGAGGACAGGGTTCCGAGCAGTACTTC. It is translated as CASSLARGQGSEQYF.

V is TRBV6-5 and J is TRBJ2-7; TRBD2 matches 11 bases. CDR1 is MNHEY, CDR2 SVGAGI, per germline. The junction had 13 bases not matched to a gene; V was cut back by 6 bases and J by 9 bases. The CDR3 covers 15 residues. CDR3 protein: CASRPVAGGAVGQYF. For the CDR3, the DNA is TGTGCCAGCAGACCCGTAGCGGGAGGGGCGGTCGGGCAGTACTTC.

The rearrangement links TRBV13 to TRBJ2-2; 8 nucleotides align to TRBD2. The CDR3 loop spans 14 amino acids. The germline CDR1 and CDR2 sequences are PRHDT and FYEKMQ (reference sequence). Trimming cost V 5 bases and J 5 bases; bases outside gene matches: 4. The CDR3 sequence: CASSVGTRTGELFF. The CDR3 DNA reads TGTGCCAGCAGCGTCGGGACTAGGACCGGGGAGCTGTTTTTT.

This chain links TRBV18 with TRBJ1-1; TRBD1 matches 8 bases. J was trimmed by 5 bases and V by 5 bases; bases with no gene match: 4. Germline lookup yields CDR1 KGHSH and CDR2 LQKENI. This CDR3 is 13 amino acids long. The CDR3 spells CASSTDRGTEAFF. The CDR3 DNA reads TGTGCCAGCTCAACTGACAGGGGAACTGAAGCTTTCTTT.

The gene calls are TRBV19 and TRBJ2-1; 8 bases line up with TRBD1. The CDR3 spans 14 residues. V shed 5 bases and J 6 bases; nucleotides not matched to a gene: 6. CDR1 is LNHDA and CDR2 is SQIVND in the germline V gene (reference sequence). The CDR3 bases are TGTGCCAGTAGTGCCGGACAGGGCTCCAATGAGCAGTTCTTC. It codes for CASSAGQGSNEQFF.

This clone has more than one count but fewer than ten. The chain carries TRBV6-5 and TRBJ1-2; D unclear. This CDR3 contains 14 residues. With 6 bases removed from V and 4 bases from J, the gap between germline ends came to 15 bases. Germline CDR1 MNHEY, CDR2 SVGAGI. DNA for the CDR3: TGTGCCAGCAGCCTCGAGGGCAGCGGCTATGGCTACACCTTC. This codes for CASSLEGSGYGYTF.

V is TRBV7-3 and J is TRBJ1-1, with D perhaps TRBD1 (5 bases). Trimming took off 2 bases at V and 2 bases at J, with 6 bases between the two ends. This CDR3 is 13 amino acids long. CDR1 and CDR2 (germline): SGHTA, FQGTGA. CDR3: CASSLGQNTEAFF. The CDR3 coding sequence is TGTGCCAGCAGCTTAGGACAAAACACTGAAGCTTTCTTT.

This chain links TRBV13 with TRBJ2-7; 9 bases agree with TRBD1. J lost 3 bases, V lost 6 bases, and 9 bases had no gene match. The CDR3 contains 15 residues. Germline V gene data show CDR1 as PRHDT and CDR2 as FYEKMQ (reference sequence). The chain's CDR3 is CASRLQGQGLYEQYF. The CDR3 nucleotides are TGTGCCAGCAGACTCCAAGGACAGGGGCTCTACGAGCAGTACTTC.

V is TRBV9 and J is TRBJ2-3; a weak D match, TRBD1 (6 bases). The V gene lost 5 bases and the J gene lost 2 bases, with 9 bases spanning the gap. Germline CDR1 SGDLS, CDR2 YYNGEE. The CDR3 totals 13 residues. Here the CDR3 reads CASSRTDTDTQYF. In DNA, the CDR3 is TGTGCCAGCAGTCGGACAGACACAGATACGCAGTATTTT.

The chain joins TRBV11-2 to TRBJ1-2; D gene ambiguous. Trimming took off 5 bases at V and 4 bases at J, with 17 bases between the two ends. The CDR3 is made up of 15 amino acids. Germline-derived CDR1 and CDR2 are SGHAT and FQNNGV. CDR3 bases: TGTGCCAGCAGCCCCCTTCCCGAGGGTGGCTATGGCTACACCTTC. Translation gives CASSPLPEGGYGYTF.

V and J are TRBV19 and TRBJ2-7; D is possibly TRBD1 or TRBD2 (5 bases each). V was trimmed by 5 bases and J by 6 bases, leaving 17 bases between them. Germline-derived CDR1 and CDR2 are LNHDA and SQIVND (reference sequence). The CDR3 is made up of 14 amino acids. Here the CDR3 DNA reads TGTGCCAGTAGTTCGAGGGACGGGTCGGCCGAGCAGTACTTC. Amino acids: CASSSRDGSAEQYF.

The chain employs TRBV4-1 and TRBJ1-4; D uncertain. This CDR3 has 16 residues. Trimming pared 2 bases from V and 0 bases from J, leaving 10 bases between. Germline V lookup: CDR1 MGHRA, CDR2 YSYEKL. In nucleotides, the CDR3 is TGCGCCAGCAGCCAACCCCCATTTGCAACTAATGAAAAACTGTTTTTT. Translated: CASSQPPFATNEKLFF.

CDR3 bases: TGTGCCGGCGGGACTAGCGGGATTGAGGATGAGCAGTTCTTC. The encoded protein is CAGGTSGIEDEQFF. V and J are TRBV7-9 and TRBJ2-1, with 13 positions matching TRBD2. Germline CDR1 SEHNR, CDR2 FQNEAQ (reference sequence). This CDR3 has 14 residues. J lost 8 bases, V lost 11 bases, and 9 bases had no gene match. Together with reference TRBV7-9 and TRBJ2-1, the CDR3 gives the full variable domain: DTGVSQNPRHKITKRGQNVTFRCDPISEHNRLYWYRQTLGQGPEFLTYFQNEAQLEKSRLLSDRFSAERPKGSFSTLEIQRTEQGDSAMYLCAGGTSGIEDEQFFGPGTRLTVL.

The CDR3 sequence is CASSLGLSYEQYF. The CDR3 coding sequence is TGTGCCAGCAGTTTGGGACTTTCATACGAGCAGTACTTC. V gene TRBV28 combines with J gene TRBJ2-7; a possible D gene is TRBD2 (6 bases). This CDR3 has 13 residues. In germline, CDR1 is MDHEN, CDR2 SYDVKM. V lost 3 bases and J lost 4, with 10 bases in between.

This chain joins TRBV7-9 and TRBJ2-5; D is undetermined. The V end lost 0 bases, the J end lost 4 bases, and 9 bases lay between the germline ends. This CDR3 has 14 amino acids. Germline CDR1 is SEHNR and CDR2 is FQNEAQ (reference sequence). CDR3 amino acids: CASSLAGITETQYF. CDR3 in DNA: TGTGCCAGCAGCTTAGCGGGGATTACAGAGACCCAGTACTTC. The full variable domain, in which reference TRBV7-9 and TRBJ2-5 provide the parts outside the CDR3, is DTGVSQNPRHKITKRGQNVTFRCDPISEHNRLYWYRQTLGQGPEFLTYFQNEAQLEKSRLLSDRFSAERPKGSFSTLEIQRTEQGDSAMYLCASSLAGITETQYFGPGTRLLVL.

In this sample, this clone turned up a few times. The chain has TRBV7-9 and TRBJ2-2, with D hard to call. The CDR3 has 16 amino acids. Germline V gives CDR1 SEHNR, CDR2 FQNEAQ (reference sequence). V lost 2 bases to trimming and J lost 0 bases, with 10 bases between them. CDR3 in amino acids: CASSLKPGANTGELFF. The CDR3 DNA sequence: TGTGCCAGCAGCTTAAAGCCAGGCGCGAACACCGGGGAGCTGTTTTTT.

J is TRBJ2-7 and V is TRBV19; TRBD1 matches 11 bases. Per germline, CDR1 LNHDA and CDR2 SQIVND (reference sequence). After removal of 6 bases from V and 4 bases from J, the junction contained 2 bases not matched to a gene. The CDR3 is 13 residues long. This CDR3 is CASRGQGVYEQYF. The CDR3 region has the DNA TGTGCCAGTAGGGGACAGGGGGTGTACGAGCAGTACTTC.

This clone was seen once. The rearrangement links TRBV28 to TRBJ2-2; no reliable D call. The V end was cut by 2 bases, the J end by 3 bases, with 10 bases between. CDR1 and CDR2 (germline): MDHEN, SYDVKM. This CDR3 is 15 amino acids long. The CDR3 bases are TGTGCCAGCAGTTTAGAGGTCCGGTACACCGGGGAGCTGTTTTTT. It specifies CASSLEVRYTGELFF.

The chain uses TRBV7-9 and TRBJ2-1; D could derive from TRBD1 or TRBD2 (5 bases each). Germline values: CDR1 SEHNR, CDR2 FQNEAQ (reference sequence). Trimming took off 1 base at V and 10 bases at J, with 8 bases between the two ends. This CDR3 region has 12 residues. The CDR3 DNA reads as TGTGCCAGCAGCTTAGGGGGGACGGAGCAGTTCTTC. This sequence encodes CASSLGGTEQFF.

This rearrangement joins TRBV9 to TRBJ1-5; D is perhaps TRBD1 (5 bases). Germline V gene sequence: CDR1 SGDLS, CDR2 YYNGEE. V was shortened by 3 bases and J by 6 bases, with 13 bases between the two germline ends. The CDR3 has 14 amino acids. The CDR3 protein is CASSAGTGGQPQHF. The CDR3 DNA reads TGTGCCAGCAGCGCGGGGACCGGCGGTCAGCCCCAGCATTTT.

The chain is built from TRBV28 and TRBJ2-3; 12 bases agree with TRBD2. The CDR3 extends over 14 amino acids. J was trimmed by 6 bases and V by 6 bases; bases with no gene match: 4. Germline V lookup: CDR1 MDHEN, CDR2 SYDVKM. In DNA form, the CDR3 reads TGTGCCAGCAGCCTAGCGGGAGGGCGGGATACGCAGTATTTT. Translating it yields CASSLAGGRDTQYF.

The V gene is TRBV19, the J gene TRBJ2-7; the D is unclear. Trimming removed 3 bases from V and 3 bases from J, with 15 bases in between. The CDR3 is 15 residues long. Germline values: CDR1 LNHDA, CDR2 SQIVND (reference sequence). CDR3 sequence reads: CASSIGRLPNYEQYF. The CDR3 nucleotides are TGTGCCAGTAGTATTGGTCGTCTCCCGAACTACGAGCAGTACTTC.

This clone appeared a few times. Other DNA sequences in this sample translate to the same CDR3. CDR3 sequence: CASSQTGYEQYF. DNA for the CDR3: TGCGCCAGCAGCCAAACCGGCTACGAGCAGTACTTC. This chain connects TRBV4-1 to TRBJ2-7; unclear D gene. The germline V gene has CDR1 MGHRA and CDR2 YSYEKL. The CDR3 is 12 residues long. V was clipped by 2 bases and J by 3 bases, with 5 bases between them.

The chain uses TRBV6-6 and TRBJ2-3; no firm D call. CDR1 and CDR2 (germline): MNHNY, SVGAGI (reference sequence). This CDR3 is 13 amino acids long. V lost 2 bases, J lost 0 bases, and 3 bases lay in between. Written as DNA, the CDR3 is TGTGCCAGCAGTTACCCTAGCACAGATACGCAGTATTTT. Its translation: CASSYPSTDTQYF.

This sequence joins TRBV9 and TRBJ2-3; 10 bases match TRBD2. The CDR3 is 17 amino acids. The germline CDR1 and CDR2 sequences are SGDLS and YYNGEE. Trimming at V came to 6 bases and at J to 1 base, leaving 11 bases not matched to a gene. CDR3 DNA: TGTGCCAGCACCAAACAGTCCGGGACTAGCGGCACAGATACGCAGTATTTT. Residues: CASTKQSGTSGTDTQYF.